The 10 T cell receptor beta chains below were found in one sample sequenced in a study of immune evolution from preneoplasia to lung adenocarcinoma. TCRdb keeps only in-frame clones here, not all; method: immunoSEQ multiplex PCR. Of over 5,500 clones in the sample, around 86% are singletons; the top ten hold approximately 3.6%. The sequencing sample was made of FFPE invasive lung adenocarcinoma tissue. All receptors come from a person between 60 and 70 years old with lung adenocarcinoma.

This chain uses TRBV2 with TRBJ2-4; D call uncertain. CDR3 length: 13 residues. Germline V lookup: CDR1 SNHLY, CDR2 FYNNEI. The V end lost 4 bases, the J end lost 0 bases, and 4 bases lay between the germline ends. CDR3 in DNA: TGTGCCAGCAGTGTGGAAGCCAAAAACATTCAGTACTTC. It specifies CASSVEAKNIQYF.

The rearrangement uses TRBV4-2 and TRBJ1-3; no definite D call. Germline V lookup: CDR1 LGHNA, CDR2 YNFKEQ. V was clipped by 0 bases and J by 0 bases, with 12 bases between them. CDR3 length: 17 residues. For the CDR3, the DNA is TGTGCCAGCAGCCAAGATAAATCCCGTACCTCTGGAAACACCATATATTTT. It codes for CASSQDKSRTSGNTIYF.

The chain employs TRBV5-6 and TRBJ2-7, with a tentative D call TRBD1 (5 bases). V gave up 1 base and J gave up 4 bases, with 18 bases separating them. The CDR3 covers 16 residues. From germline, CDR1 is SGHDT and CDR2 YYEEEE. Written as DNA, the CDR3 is TGTGCCAGCAGCTTGTTCACAGGAAGTTTGGAGTACGAGCAGTACTTC. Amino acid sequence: CASSLFTGSLEYEQYF.

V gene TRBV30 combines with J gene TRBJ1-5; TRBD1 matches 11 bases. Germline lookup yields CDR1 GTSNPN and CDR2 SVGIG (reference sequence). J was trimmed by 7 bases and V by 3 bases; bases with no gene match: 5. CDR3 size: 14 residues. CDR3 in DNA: TGTGCCTGGAGGGGACAGGGGGTGAGGCAGCCCCAGCATTTT. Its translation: CAWRGQGVRQPQHF.

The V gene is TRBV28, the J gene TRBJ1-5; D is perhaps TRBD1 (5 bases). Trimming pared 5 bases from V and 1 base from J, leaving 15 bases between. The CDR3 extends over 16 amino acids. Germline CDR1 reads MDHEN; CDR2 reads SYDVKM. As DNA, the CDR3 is TGTGCCAGCAGTCCAGGACGAAGGGGAAGCAATCAGCCCCAGCATTTT. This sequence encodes CASSPGRRGSNQPQHF.

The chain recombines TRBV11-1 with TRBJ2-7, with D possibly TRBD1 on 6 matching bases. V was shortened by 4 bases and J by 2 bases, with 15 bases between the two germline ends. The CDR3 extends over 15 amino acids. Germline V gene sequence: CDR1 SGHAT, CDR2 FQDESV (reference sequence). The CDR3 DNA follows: TGTGCCAGCAGCTCGCAGAGGGGGTCCACCTACGAGCAGTACTTC. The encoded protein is CASSSQRGSTYEQYF.

The CDR3 DNA is TGTGCCAGCAGCTTCACAGGGGGCCCTTACAATGAGCAGTTCTTC. It codes for CASSFTGGPYNEQFF. The V call is TRBV7-3, the J call TRBJ2-1; 9 bases are a match to TRBD1. The CDR3 is made up of 15 amino acids. Germline V gene sequence: CDR1 SGHTA, CDR2 FQGTGA. The trim removed 3 bases at V and 4 bases at J, leaving 4 bases unmatched.

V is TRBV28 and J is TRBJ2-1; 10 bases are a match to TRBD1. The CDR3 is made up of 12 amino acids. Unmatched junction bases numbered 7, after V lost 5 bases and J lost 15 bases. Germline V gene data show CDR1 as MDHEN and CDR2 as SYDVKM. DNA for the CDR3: TGTGCCAGCAGTCTTCCGGGACAGGGGTGGTTCTTC. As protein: CASSLPGQGWFF.

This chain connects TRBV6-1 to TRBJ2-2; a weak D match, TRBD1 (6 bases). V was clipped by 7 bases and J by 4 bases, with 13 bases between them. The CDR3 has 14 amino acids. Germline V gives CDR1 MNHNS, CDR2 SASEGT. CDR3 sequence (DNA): TGTGCCAGCACTAGTCAGGGGAGCACCGGGGAGCTGTTTTTT. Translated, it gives CASTSQGSTGELFF.

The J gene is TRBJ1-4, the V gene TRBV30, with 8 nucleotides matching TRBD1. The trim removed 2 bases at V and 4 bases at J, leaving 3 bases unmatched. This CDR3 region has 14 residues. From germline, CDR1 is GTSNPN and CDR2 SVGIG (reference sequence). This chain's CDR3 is CAWSQGAFNEKLFF. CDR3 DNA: TGTGCCTGGAGTCAGGGGGCCTTTAATGAAAAACTGTTTTTT.